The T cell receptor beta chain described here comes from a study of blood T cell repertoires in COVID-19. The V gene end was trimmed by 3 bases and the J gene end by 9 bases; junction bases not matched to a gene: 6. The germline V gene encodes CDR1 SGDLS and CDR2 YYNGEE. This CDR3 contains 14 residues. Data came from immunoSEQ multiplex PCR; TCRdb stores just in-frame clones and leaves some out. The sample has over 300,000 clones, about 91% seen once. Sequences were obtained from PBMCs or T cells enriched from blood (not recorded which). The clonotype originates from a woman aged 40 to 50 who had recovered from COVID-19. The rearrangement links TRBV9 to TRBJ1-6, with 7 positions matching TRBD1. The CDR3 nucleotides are TGTGCCAGCAGCGAGGGACAGAAAAGTTCACCCCTCCACTTT. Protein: CASSEGQKSSPLHF.